This TCR beta chain was retrieved from a study of T cell repertoires in cytomegalovirus infection. At the level of the study: Matching HLA type, along with CMV infection, was indicated by public TCR beta signatures.

This clonotype appeared many times. As yet, its antigen is unknown. TCRdb reanalysed the reads using MiXCR and keeps one entry per CDR3 protein. This table holds over 250,000 distinct CDR3 sequences, roughly a fifth found once. Study results and caveats: HLA-C-restricted CMV-specific TCR beta clonotypes prevailed in the ex vivo response. Summed public TCR beta family frequency identified CMV carriers bearing the relevant HLA.

V lost 1 base and J 1 base, leaving 10 bases between the germline ends. This CDR3 is built from 15 residues. From germline, CDR1 is SGHAT and CDR2 FQNNGV. The clonotype comes from a human donor in good health (CMV status not recorded). Some clones in this sample may be carry-over from other donors' samples. Material: cultured PBMCs, obtained from culture after CMV antigen stimulation. The V gene is TRBV11-2, the J gene TRBJ1-1; no reliable D call. CDR3 sequence reads: CASSLGVLGNTEAFF. The CDR3, as DNA: TGTGCCAGCAGCTTAGGGGTTCTCGGGAACACTGAAGCTTTCTTT.